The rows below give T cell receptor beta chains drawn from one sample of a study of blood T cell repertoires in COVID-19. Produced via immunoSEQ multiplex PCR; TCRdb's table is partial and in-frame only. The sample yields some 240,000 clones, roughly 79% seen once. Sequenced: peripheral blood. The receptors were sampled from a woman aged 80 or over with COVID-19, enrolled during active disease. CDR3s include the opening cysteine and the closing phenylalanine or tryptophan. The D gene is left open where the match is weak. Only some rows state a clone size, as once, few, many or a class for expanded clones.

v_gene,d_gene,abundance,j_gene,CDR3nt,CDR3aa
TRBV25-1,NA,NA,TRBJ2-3,TGTGCCAGCCGAGGTAGCGGCACAGATACGCAGTATTTT,CASRGSGTDTQYF
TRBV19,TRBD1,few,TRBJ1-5,TGTGCCAGTATCAAGGACAGGGCAGGTGGCCAGCCCCAGCATTTT,CASIKDRAGGQPQHF
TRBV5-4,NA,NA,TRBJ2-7,TGTGCCAGCAGCTTGGATCTCGGAGTCTACGAGCAGTACTTC,CASSLDLGVYEQYF
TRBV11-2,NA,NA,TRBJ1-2,TGTGCCAGCAGCCCCTCGGGGGGCGGCTATGGCTACACCTTC,CASSPSGGGYGYTF
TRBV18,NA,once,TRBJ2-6,TGTGCCAGCTCGCCCGACAGGTCTGGGGCCAACGTCCTGACTTTC,CASSPDRSGANVLTF
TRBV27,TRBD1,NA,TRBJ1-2,TGTGCCAGCAGTTTAGGGACAGACCCCTATGGCTACACCTTC,CASSLGTDPYGYTF
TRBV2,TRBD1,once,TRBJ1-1,TGTGCCAGCAGTGGTACAGGGGGCAGGGCTGAAGCTTTCTTT,CASSGTGGRAEAFF
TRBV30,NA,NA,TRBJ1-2,TGTGCCTGGAGGTATTGGAACAGGGATGGCTACACCTTC,CAWRYWNRDGYTF
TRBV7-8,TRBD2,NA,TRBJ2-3,TGTGCCAGCAGCCCACGGACTAGCGGGACCTATACGCAGTATTTT,CASSPRTSGTYTQYF
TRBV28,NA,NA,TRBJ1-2,TGTGCCAGCAGTTCAGGGGCTATTTTCCGTGGCTACACCTTC,CASSSGAIFRGYTF
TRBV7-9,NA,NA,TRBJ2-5,TGTGCCGGCAGCTTCAGGACAGACCAAGAGACCCAGTACTTC,CAGSFRTDQETQYF
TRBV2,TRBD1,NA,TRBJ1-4,TGTGCCACGGAGAGGGGGCGAAGGCGGGATAATGAAAAACTGTTTTTT,CATERGRRRDNEKLFF
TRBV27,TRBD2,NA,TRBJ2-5,TGTGCCAGCAGCTCCTTGGGGGGGGGACAAGAGACCCAGTACTTC,CASSSLGGGQETQYF
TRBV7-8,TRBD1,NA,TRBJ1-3,TGTGCCAGCAGCTTGGAGGGGGCGCAGGGAAACACCATATATTTT,CASSLEGAQGNTIYF
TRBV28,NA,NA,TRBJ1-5,TGTGCCAGCGGGGGCTTTACAGGTGGACATCAGCCCCAGCATTTT,CASGGFTGGHQPQHF
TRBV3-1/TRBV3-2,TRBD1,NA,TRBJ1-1,TGTGCCAGCAGCCCGACGGACAGGGGCACTGAAGCTTTCTTT,CASSPTDRGTEAFF
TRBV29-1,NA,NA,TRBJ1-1,TGCAGCGTTGGAGGCGTCGCGGGTAGCACTGAAGCTTTCTTT,CSVGGVAGSTEAFF
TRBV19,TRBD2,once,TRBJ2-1,TGTGCCAGTACCAAGGGACTAGCGGGACCCGGGGAGCAGTTCTTC,CASTKGLAGPGEQFF
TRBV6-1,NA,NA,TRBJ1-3,TGTGCCAGCAGTGTAGGGCTAGCGGGTTCTGGAAACACCATATATTTT,CASSVGLAGSGNTIYF
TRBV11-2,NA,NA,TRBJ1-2,TGTGCCAGCAGCTTCTCGGCGGGGAATGGCTACACCTTC,CASSFSAGNGYTF
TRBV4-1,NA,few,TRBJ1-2,TGCGCCAGCACAATTCCGGGAACTAACTATGGCTACACCTTC,CASTIPGTNYGYTF
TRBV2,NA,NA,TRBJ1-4,TGTGCCAGCAGGGAGAGCTCACAGGGAGGGTATGAAAAACTGTTTTTT,CASRESSQGGYEKLFF
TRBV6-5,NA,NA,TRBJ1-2,TGTGCCAGCAGTTACTCGAGATCGGAGGGCCATGGCTACACCTTC,CASSYSRSEGHGYTF
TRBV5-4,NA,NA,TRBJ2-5,TGTGCCAGCAGAGAGAGGGCCGGAGCGACCCAGTACTTC,CASRERAGATQYF
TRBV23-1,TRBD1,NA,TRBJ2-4,TGCGCCAGCAGTCGGCCCAGGGGGACAGAACTAGCCAAAAACATTCAGTACTTC,CASSRPRGTELAKNIQYF
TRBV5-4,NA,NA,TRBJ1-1,TGTGCCAGCAGCTTAAGGGCTGCGGGAACTGAAGCTTTCTTT,CASSLRAAGTEAFF
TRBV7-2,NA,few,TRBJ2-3,TGTGCCAGCAGCGAGCTGTCAGATACGCAGTATTTT,CASSELSDTQYF
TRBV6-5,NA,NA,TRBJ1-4,TGTGCCACCTCAGGGGCGTTTAATGAAAAACTGTTTTTT,CATSGAFNEKLFF
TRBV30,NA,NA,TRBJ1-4,TGTGCCTGGAGGGGCAAGGGGTCCCATGAAAAACTGTTTTTT,CAWRGKGSHEKLFF
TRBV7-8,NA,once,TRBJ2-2,TGTGCCAGCAGCTCCGGGGCCGGGGAGCTGTTTTTT,CASSSGAGELFF
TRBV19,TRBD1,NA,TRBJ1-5,TGTGCCAGTATCCAAGACAGGGCTAGCAATCAGCCCCAGCATTTT,CASIQDRASNQPQHF
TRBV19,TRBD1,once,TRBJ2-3,TGTGCCAGTAGTTTCCCACCGGGACAGGGGGATACGCAGTATTTT,CASSFPPGQGDTQYF
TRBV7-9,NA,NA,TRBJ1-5,TGTGCCAGCAGCAGGACAGTTAATCAGCCCCAGCATTTT,CASSRTVNQPQHF
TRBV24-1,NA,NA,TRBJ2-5,TGTGCCACCAGTGATCCCTCCATGGCTGGAGAGACCCAGTACTTC,CATSDPSMAGETQYF
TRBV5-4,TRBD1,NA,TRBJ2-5,TGTGCCAGCAGCCCGCGGACAGGGGGCCGGGAGACCCAGTACTTC,CASSPRTGGRETQYF
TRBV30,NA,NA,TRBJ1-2,TGTGCCTGGACATACTCTAACTATGGCTACACCTTC,CAWTYSNYGYTF
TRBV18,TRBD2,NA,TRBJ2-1,TGTGCCAGCTCACCCCGGGGACTAGCGGGGGGGAGCAATGAGCAGTTCTTC,CASSPRGLAGGSNEQFF
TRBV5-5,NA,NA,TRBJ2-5,TGTGCCAGCAGCTTGGGACGAGGGCAAGAGACCCAGTACTTC,CASSLGRGQETQYF
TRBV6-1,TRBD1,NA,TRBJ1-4,TGTGCCAGCAGTGATCGGGACAGGGGTAATGAAAAACTGTTTTTT,CASSDRDRGNEKLFF
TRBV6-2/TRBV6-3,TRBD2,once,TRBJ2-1,TGTGCCAGCAGTTACTCCGGGACTAGCGGGACTGAGCAGTTCTTC,CASSYSGTSGTEQFF
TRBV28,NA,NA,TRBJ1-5,TGTGCCAGCACCCAGAACAATCAGCCCCAGCATTTT,CASTQNNQPQHF
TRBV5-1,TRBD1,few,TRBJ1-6,TGCGCCAGCAGCCTGGGACAGTTGTCTAATTCACCCCTCCACTTT,CASSLGQLSNSPLHF
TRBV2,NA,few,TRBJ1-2,TGTGCCAGCAGTGACGGGGGAGGCTATGGCTACACCTTC,CASSDGGGYGYTF
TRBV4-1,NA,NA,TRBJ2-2,TGCGCCAGCAGCCAAACAGGGTTCAACACCGGGGAGCTGTTTTTT,CASSQTGFNTGELFF
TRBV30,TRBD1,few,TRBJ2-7,TGTGCCTGGAGTCAACAGGGGAATCGGTTTAACGAGCAGTACTTC,CAWSQQGNRFNEQYF
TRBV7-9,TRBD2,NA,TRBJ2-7,TGTGCCAGCAGCTTAGAGCGGGGCCTGACTAAAGCCGAGCAGTACTTC,CASSLERGLTKAEQYF
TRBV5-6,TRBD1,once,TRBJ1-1,TGTGCCAGCAGCCTTGGCAGGGGGCAGACTGTAACTTTCTTT,CASSLGRGQTVTFF
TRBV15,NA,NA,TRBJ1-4,TGTGCCACCAGCAGAGATAAGTTAGGCGGCGAAAAACTGTTTTTT,CATSRDKLGGEKLFF